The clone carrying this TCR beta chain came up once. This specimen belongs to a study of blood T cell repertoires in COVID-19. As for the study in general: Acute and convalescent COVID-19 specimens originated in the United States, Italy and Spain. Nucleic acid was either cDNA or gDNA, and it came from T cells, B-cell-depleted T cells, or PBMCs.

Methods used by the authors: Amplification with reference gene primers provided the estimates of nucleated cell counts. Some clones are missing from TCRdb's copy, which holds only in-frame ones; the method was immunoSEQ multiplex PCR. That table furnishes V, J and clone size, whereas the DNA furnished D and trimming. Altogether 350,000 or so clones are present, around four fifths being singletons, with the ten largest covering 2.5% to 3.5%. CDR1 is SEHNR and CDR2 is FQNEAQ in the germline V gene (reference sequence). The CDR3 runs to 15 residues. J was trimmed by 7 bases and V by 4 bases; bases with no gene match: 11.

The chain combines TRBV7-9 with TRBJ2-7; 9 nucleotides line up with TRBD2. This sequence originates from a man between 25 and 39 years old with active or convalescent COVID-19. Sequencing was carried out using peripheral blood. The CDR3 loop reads CASSWGGGGAQEQYF. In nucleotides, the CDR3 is TGTGCCAGCAGCTGGGGCGGCGGGGGGGCTCAAGAGCAGTACTTC.